This TCR beta chain was recorded in a study of blood T cell repertoires in COVID-19. On the study more broadly: COVID-19 samples, acute and convalescent, were from the United States, Italy and Spain.

In this sample, this clone turned up once. CDR1 is ENHRY, CDR2 SYGVKD, per germline. The length of the CDR3 is 14 residues. V dropped 7 bases and J dropped 2 bases, with 15 bases sitting between them. Methods used by the authors: Reference gene primer amplification gave estimated nucleated cell counts. Clones were read by immunoSEQ multiplex PCR, and TCRdb kept only the in-frame ones, dropping some. That table furnishes V, J and clone size, whereas the DNA furnished D and trimming. The sample consists of some 220,000 clones, over 75% of them appearing once. The TCR was taken from a man between 45 and 60 years old with COVID-19, enrolled during active disease. The V gene is TRBV10-3, the J gene TRBJ2-7; D perhaps matches TRBD1 (6 bases). Specimen: peripheral blood. CDR3 sequence (DNA): TGTGCCATCACCCCCTCGAGGGACACCTACGAGCAGTACTTC. As protein: CAITPSRDTYEQYF.